Each of the 5 T cell receptor beta chains below was sequenced from the same sample in a study of blood T cells in healthy people across ages. Primers used in a second PCR of roughly 7 to 12 cycles were a sample-barcoded 5' primer and a J-beta primer mix. TCRdb reprocessed the 5' RACE reads via MiXCR and lists one record per CDR3 protein. The sample lists under 1,100,000 distinct CDR3 sequences, 20% to 25% occurring once. Another study also made use of these data, one on T cells of mothers and their children.

The sample taken for sequencing was blood. The origin of the receptors is a girl aged 2 to 9 in good health.

This rearrangement joins TRBV4-1 to TRBJ2-5; D is unresolved. CDR1 and CDR2 from the germline V gene are MGHRA and YSYEKL. The length of the CDR3 is 14 residues. V lost 1 base and J 2 bases, leaving 8 bases between the germline ends. The CDR3 nucleotides read TGCGCCAGCAGCCAAGGACGGAGACAAGAGACCCAGTACTTC. Protein product: CASSQGRRQETQYF.

The V call is TRBV7-2, the J call TRBJ2-3; a weak D match, TRBD2 (6 bases). The CDR3 runs to 15 residues. Germline V CDR1 and CDR2: SGHTA, FQGNSA. The ends were cut back, 5 bases at V and 4 bases at J, with 16 bases in the middle. CDR3 nucleotide sequence: TGTGCCAGCAGCCCTTTCGGGGGAACTCCAGATACGCAGTATTTT. The encoded protein is CASSPFGGTPDTQYF.

This clonotype was seen a handful of times. This chain uses TRBV20-1 with TRBJ2-7; TRBD2 agrees at 9 bases. The CDR3 has 14 amino acids. The V gene's germline CDR1 is DFQATT and CDR2 SNEGSKA (reference sequence). V shed 2 bases, J shed 8 bases, and the junction held 10 bases outside the gene matches. DNA for the CDR3: TGCAGTGCTAGAATGGAACTAGCGGGTATCAAGCAGTACTTC. It codes for CSARMELAGIKQYF.

The chain carries TRBV10-3 and TRBJ2-5; TRBD1 aligns across 7 bases. The CDR3 runs 14 residues. Germline loops: CDR1 ENHRY, CDR2 SYGVKD. The V and J ends lost 5 bases and 1 base, in that order; junction bases with no gene match: 4. The CDR3: CAISSQGSQETQYF. The CDR3 coding sequence is TGTGCCATCAGTTCACAGGGGTCCCAAGAGACCCAGTACTTC.

This clonotype was counted only a few times. V and J are TRBV12-3 or TRBV12-4 and TRBJ2-7; 7 bases line up with TRBD1. The CDR3 is 17 amino acids. V was clipped by 1 base and J by 4 bases; unmatched bases: 13. DNA for the CDR3: TGTGCCAGCAGTTTAGACGTGAATAGGGCCAGGGGGTACGAGCAGTACTTC. This codes for CASSLDVNRARGYEQYF.